This passage covers 9 T cell receptor beta chains from one sample sequenced in a study of T-cell reconstitution after alpha-beta-depleted transplantation in children (TCRdb year 2016). This sample's treatment or condition label indicates: allogeneic hematopoietic cell transplantation with graft depleted of TCRalphabeta T cells and CD19 B cells. Library construction relied on PCR. Sequenced using an Illumina HiSeq 2500. Molecular barcoding was employed in the preparation of TCR libraries, with unique molecular identifiers being used to normalize TCRbeta repertoire quantification. TCRdb passed the public sequencing reads through fastp at Q25 and MiXCR, retaining productive beta sequences. Rows are unified per CDR3 protein, each entry keeping the most common DNA and genes. The sample table holds some 600,000 distinct CDR3 sequences, of which around 13% were seen once. The ten largest make up around 2.2% of the sample.

The specimen was PBMCs, mostly from graft donor cells, collected 360 days after TCRalphabeta/CD19-depleted stem cell transplant. All receptors come from a male patient younger than 18 who had a stem cell transplant for acute myeloid leukemia, so the T cells may come from the graft donor.

J is TRBJ1-1 and V is TRBV28; D not resolved. The germline CDR1 and CDR2 sequences are MDHEN and SYDVKM. V gave up 3 bases and J gave up 11 bases, with 13 bases separating them. CDR3 length: 12 residues. The CDR3, as DNA: TGTGCCAGCAGTTTCCGCAAGCTGGGGGCTTTCTTT. It codes for CASSFRKLGAFF.

In this sample, this clonotype turned up a few times. The V gene is TRBV29-1, the J gene TRBJ2-1; the match to TRBD2 covers 10 bases. Germline V gene data show CDR1 as SQVTM and CDR2 as ANQGSEA. V shed 4 bases and J 0 bases; nucleotides not matched to a gene: 3. CDR3 size: 15 residues. CDR3 in DNA: TGCAGCGTTGGGGTAGCGGGAGGCTCCTACAATGAGCAGTTCTTC. It is translated as CSVGVAGGSYNEQFF.

The gene calls are TRBV29-1 and TRBJ2-1; 12 nucleotides match TRBD2. Germline CDR1 reads SQVTM; CDR2 reads ANQGSEA. CDR3 length: 16 amino acids. The trim removed 7 bases at V and 9 bases at J, leaving 16 bases unmatched. CDR3 in amino acids: CSGGLAGRPPLGEQFF. Written as DNA, the CDR3 is TGCAGCGGCGGACTAGCGGGACGGCCTCCCCTTGGTGAGCAGTTCTTC.

V and J are TRBV20-1 and TRBJ2-1; 13 bases match TRBD2. The CDR3 consists of 16 residues. The germline V gene has CDR1 DFQATT and CDR2 SNEGSKA (reference sequence). V lost 3 bases and J lost 10; bases outside the gene matches: 12. This CDR3 is CSARGGTSGTPYEQFF. CDR3 coding DNA: TGCAGTGCTAGGGGGGGGACTAGCGGGACCCCTTACGAGCAGTTCTTC.

The J gene is TRBJ2-7, the V gene TRBV7-9, with D perhaps TRBD1 or TRBD2 (6 bases each). This CDR3 spans 15 amino acids. Germline V CDR1 and CDR2: SEHNR, FQNEAQ (reference sequence). V was shortened by 7 bases and J by 1 base, with 17 bases between the two germline ends. The CDR3 protein is CASTSMEGGSYEQYF. CDR3 nucleotides: TGTGCCAGCACCTCTATGGAGGGGGGATCCTACGAGCAGTACTTC.

V is TRBV18 and J is TRBJ2-7; TRBD1 agrees at 8 bases. This CDR3 comprises 17 residues. Germline V gene data show CDR1 as KGHSH and CDR2 as LQKENI. Unmatched junction bases numbered 9, after V lost 0 bases and J lost 2 bases. The CDR3 reads CASSPPSDRAPPYEQYF. The CDR3 nucleotides read TGTGCCAGCTCACCACCGTCGGACAGGGCACCTCCCTACGAGCAGTACTTC.

This clonotype was observed at least ten times. The genes are TRBV5-6 and TRBJ2-1, with unresolved D. CDR1 is SGHDT and CDR2 is YYEEEE in the germline V gene. Trimming took 8 bases from V and 8 from J, leaving 20 bases between them. CDR3 length: 14 residues. The CDR3 protein is CASMILDLPHEQFF. DNA of the CDR3: TGTGCCAGTATGATCCTGGACCTCCCCCATGAGCAGTTCTTC.

The chain employs TRBV2 and TRBJ2-6; 10 bases agree with TRBD1. The CDR3 spans 20 residues. V was clipped by 0 bases and J by 0 bases; unmatched bases: 8. CDR1 and CDR2 from the germline V gene are SNHLY and FYNNEI. CDR3 in amino acids: CASSEALTGGYISGANVLTF. In DNA form, the CDR3 reads TGTGCCAGCAGTGAAGCCCTGACAGGGGGCTATATCTCTGGGGCCAACGTCCTGACTTTC.

The sample holds many counts of this clonotype. No conserved phenylalanine or tryptophan ends this CDR3, so it is likely a read error. The chain is built from TRBV5-1 and TRBJ2-2, with a possible D match to TRBD1 (6 bases). The V gene lost 3 bases and the J gene lost 3 bases, with 12 bases spanning the gap. The germline V gene encodes CDR1 SGHRS and CDR2 YFSETQ. The CDR3 is 15 residues long. The CDR3 region has the DNA TGCGCCAGCAGCTCTATGACAGGAGACACCGGGGAGCTGTTTCTT. Its protein product is CASSSMTGDTGELFL.